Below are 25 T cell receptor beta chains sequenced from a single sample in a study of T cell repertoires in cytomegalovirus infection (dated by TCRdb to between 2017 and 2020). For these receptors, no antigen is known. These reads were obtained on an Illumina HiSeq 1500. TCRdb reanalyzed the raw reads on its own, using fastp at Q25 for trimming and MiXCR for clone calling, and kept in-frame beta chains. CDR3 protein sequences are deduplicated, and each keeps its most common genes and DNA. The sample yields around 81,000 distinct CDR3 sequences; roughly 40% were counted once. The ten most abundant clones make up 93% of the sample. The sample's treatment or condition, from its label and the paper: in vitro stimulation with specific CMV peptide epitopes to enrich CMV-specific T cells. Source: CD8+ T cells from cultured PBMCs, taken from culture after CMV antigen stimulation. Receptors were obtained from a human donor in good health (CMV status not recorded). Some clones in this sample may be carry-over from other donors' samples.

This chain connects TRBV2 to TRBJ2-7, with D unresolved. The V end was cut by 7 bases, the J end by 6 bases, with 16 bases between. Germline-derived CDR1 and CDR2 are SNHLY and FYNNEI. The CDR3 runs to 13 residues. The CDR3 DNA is TGTGCCAGCACTACGGACCCGAGTTCCGAGCAGTACTTC. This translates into CASTTDPSSEQYF.

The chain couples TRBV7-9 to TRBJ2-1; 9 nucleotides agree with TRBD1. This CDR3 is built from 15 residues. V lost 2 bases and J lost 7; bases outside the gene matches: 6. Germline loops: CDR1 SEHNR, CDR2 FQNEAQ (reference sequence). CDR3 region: CASSLSEQGANEQFF. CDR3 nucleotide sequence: TGTGCCAGCAGCTTAAGTGAACAGGGGGCGAATGAGCAGTTCTTC.

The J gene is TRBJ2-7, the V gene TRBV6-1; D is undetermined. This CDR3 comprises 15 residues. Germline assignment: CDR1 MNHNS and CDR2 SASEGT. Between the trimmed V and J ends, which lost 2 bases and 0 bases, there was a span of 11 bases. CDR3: CASSEQQRSSYEQYF. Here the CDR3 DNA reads TGTGCCAGCAGTGAACAGCAGCGAAGCTCCTACGAGCAGTACTTC.

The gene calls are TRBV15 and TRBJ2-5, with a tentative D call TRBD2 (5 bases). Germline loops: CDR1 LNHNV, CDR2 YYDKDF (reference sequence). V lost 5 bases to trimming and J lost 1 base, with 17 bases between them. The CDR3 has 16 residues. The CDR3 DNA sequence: TGTGCCACCAGCGGCCGGGAAGGCAGAGCCCAAGAGACCCAGTACTTC. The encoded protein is CATSGREGRAQETQYF.

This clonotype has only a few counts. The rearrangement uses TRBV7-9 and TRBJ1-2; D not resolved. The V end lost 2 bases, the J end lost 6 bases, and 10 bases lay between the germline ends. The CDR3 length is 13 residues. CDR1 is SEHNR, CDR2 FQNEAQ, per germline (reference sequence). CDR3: CASSLSPGDGYTF. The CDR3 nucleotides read TGTGCCAGCAGCTTATCCCCCGGGGATGGCTACACCTTC.

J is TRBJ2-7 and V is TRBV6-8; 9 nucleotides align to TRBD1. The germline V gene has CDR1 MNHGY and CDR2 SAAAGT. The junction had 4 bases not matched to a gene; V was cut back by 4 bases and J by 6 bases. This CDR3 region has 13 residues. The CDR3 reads CASSLTDRGEQYF. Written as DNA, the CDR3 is TGTGCCAGCAGTTTAACGGACAGGGGCGAGCAGTACTTC.

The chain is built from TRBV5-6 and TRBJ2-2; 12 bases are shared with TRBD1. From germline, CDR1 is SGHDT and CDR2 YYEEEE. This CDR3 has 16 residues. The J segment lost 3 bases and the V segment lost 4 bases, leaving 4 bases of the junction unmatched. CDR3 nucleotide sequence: TGTGCCAGCAGCGAGGGACAGGGGGCCGACACCGGGGAGCTGTTTTTT. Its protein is CASSEGQGADTGELFF.

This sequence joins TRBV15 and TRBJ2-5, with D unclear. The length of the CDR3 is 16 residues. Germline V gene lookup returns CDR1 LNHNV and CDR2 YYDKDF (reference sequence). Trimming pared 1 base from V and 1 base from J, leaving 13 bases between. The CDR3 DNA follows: TGTGCCACCAGCAGAGTGCCCTTGGGCAGCCAAGAGACCCAGTACTTC. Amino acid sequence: CATSRVPLGSQETQYF.

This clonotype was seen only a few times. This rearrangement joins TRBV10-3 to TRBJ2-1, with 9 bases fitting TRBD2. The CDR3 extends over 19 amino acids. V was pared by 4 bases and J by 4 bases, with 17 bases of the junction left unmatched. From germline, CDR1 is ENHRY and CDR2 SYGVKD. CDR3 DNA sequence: TGTGCCATCAGTGGCCCCCGCTCGCGAGTAGCGGGGGCTTACAATGAGCAGTTCTTC. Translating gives CAISGPRSRVAGAYNEQFF.

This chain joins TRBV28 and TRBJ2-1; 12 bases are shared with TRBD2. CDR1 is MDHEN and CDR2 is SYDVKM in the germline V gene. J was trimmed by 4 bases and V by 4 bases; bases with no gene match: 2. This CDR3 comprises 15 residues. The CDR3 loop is CASSWTSGDYNEQFF. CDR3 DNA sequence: TGTGCCAGCAGTTGGACTAGCGGGGATTACAATGAGCAGTTCTTC.

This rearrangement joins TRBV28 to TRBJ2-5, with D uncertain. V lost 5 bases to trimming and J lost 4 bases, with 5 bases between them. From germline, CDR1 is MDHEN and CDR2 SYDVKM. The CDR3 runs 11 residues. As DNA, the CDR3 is TGTGCCAGCAGTCAACGAGAGACCCAGTACTTC. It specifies CASSQRETQYF.

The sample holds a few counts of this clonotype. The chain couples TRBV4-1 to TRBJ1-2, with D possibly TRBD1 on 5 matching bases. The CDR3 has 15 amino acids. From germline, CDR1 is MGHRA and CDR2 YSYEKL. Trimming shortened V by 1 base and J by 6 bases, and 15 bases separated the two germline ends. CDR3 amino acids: CASSQGSLLGDGYTF. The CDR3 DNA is TGCGCCAGCAGCCAAGGGTCCTTACTAGGGGATGGCTACACCTTC.

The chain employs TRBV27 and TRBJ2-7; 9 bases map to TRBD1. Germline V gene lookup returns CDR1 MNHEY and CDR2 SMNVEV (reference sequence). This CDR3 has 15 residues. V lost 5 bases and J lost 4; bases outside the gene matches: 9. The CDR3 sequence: CASSESTGGGYEQYF. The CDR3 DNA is TGTGCCAGCAGTGAATCGACAGGGGGTGGGTACGAGCAGTACTTC.

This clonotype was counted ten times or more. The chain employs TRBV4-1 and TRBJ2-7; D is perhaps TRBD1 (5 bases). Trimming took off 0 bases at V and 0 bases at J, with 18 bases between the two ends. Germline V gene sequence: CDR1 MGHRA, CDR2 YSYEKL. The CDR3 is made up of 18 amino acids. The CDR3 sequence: CASSQDGLVGRLSYEQYF. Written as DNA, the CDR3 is TGCGCCAGCAGCCAAGATGGTCTAGTGGGGCGCCTCTCCTACGAGCAGTACTTC.

The CDR3 DNA reads as TGTGCCAGCAGTTTTTCCGGGACAGGGGACCGTGGCTACACCTTC. Protein sequence: CASSFSGTGDRGYTF. This rearrangement joins TRBV28 to TRBJ1-2; TRBD1 agrees at 10 bases. Germline loops: CDR1 MDHEN, CDR2 SYDVKM. The CDR3 consists of 15 residues. V shed 3 bases, J shed 7 bases, and the junction held 8 bases outside the gene matches.

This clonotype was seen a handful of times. The CDR3 loop reads CASSRLLGTDTQYF. CDR3 nucleotide sequence: TGTGCCAGCAGTCGGCTGTTAGGTACAGATACGCAGTATTTT. This sequence joins TRBV7-6 and TRBJ2-3; D unresolved. The V gene lost 6 bases and the J gene lost 3 bases, with 13 bases spanning the gap. The CDR3 spans 14 residues. Germline-derived CDR1 and CDR2 are SGHVS and FNYEAQ.

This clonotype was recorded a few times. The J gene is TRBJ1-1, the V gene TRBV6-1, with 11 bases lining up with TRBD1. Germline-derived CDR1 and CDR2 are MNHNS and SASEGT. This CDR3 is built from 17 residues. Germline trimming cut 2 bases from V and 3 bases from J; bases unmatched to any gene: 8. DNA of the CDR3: TGTGCCAGCAGTGAAATGGACAGGGGGCGATGGGACACTGAAGCTTTCTTT. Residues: CASSEMDRGRWDTEAFF.

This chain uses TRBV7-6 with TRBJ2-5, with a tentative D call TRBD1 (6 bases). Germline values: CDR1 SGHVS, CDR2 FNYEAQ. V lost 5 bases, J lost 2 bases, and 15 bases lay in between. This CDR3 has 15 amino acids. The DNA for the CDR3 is TGTGCCAGCAGCCCCGGGCAGGGGCGGCAAGAGACCCAGTACTTC. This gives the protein CASSPGQGRQETQYF.

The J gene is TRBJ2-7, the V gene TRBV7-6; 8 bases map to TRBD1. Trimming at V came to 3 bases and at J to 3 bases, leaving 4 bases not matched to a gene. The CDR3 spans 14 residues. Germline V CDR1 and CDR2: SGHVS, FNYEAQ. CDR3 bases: TGTGCCAGCAGCTTTGGGACAGGATTCTACGAGCAGTACTTC. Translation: CASSFGTGFYEQYF.

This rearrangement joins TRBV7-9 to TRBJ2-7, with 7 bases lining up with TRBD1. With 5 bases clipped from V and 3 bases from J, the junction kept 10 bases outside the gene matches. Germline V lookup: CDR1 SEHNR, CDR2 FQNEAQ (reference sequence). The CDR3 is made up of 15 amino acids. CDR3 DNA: TGTGCCAGCAGCCCCAGAGGGGACAGTCACTACGAGCAGTACTTC. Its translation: CASSPRGDSHYEQYF.

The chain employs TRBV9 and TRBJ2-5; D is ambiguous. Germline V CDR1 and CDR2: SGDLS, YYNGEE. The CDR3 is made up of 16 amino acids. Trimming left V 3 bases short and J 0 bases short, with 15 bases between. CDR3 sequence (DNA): TGTGCCAGCAGCGCCGGATTCTTATGGTACCAAGAGACCCAGTACTTC. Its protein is CASSAGFLWYQETQYF.

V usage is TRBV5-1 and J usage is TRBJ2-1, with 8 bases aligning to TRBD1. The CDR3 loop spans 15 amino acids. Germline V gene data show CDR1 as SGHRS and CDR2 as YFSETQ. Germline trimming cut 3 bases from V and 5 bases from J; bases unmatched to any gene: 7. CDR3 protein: CASSWRDRSNNEQFF. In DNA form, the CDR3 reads TGCGCCAGCAGCTGGCGGGACAGGTCGAACAATGAGCAGTTCTTC. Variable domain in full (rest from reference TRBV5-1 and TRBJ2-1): KAGVTQTPRYLIKTRGQQVTLSCSPISGHRSVSWYQQTPGQGLQFLFEYFSETQRNKGNFPGRFSGRQFSNSRSEMNVSTLELGDSALYLCASSWRDRSNNEQFFGPGTRLTVL.

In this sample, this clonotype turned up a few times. The CDR3 DNA reads TGTGCCAGCAGCCGGGACATCTCAAGCACAGATACGCAGTATTTT. Its protein product is CASSRDISSTDTQYF. The rearrangement joins TRBV7-8 to TRBJ2-3; perhaps TRBD1 as D (6 bases). Trimming removed 5 bases at V and 0 bases at J, with 12 bases between. This CDR3 is built from 15 residues. In germline, CDR1 is SGHVS, CDR2 FQNEAQ.

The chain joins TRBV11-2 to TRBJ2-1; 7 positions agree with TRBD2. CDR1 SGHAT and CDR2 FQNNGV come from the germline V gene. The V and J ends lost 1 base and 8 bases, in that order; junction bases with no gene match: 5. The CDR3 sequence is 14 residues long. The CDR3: CASSLVRGGDEQFF. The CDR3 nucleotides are TGTGCCAGCAGCTTAGTAAGGGGAGGGGATGAGCAGTTCTTC.

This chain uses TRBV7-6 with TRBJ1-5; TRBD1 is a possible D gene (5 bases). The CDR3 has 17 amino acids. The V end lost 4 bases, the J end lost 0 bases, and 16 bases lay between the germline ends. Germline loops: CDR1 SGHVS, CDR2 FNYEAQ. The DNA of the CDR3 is TGTGCCAGCAGCTCCGCCACAGGAGATTATAGCAATCAGCCCCAGCATTTT. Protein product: CASSSATGDYSNQPQHF.